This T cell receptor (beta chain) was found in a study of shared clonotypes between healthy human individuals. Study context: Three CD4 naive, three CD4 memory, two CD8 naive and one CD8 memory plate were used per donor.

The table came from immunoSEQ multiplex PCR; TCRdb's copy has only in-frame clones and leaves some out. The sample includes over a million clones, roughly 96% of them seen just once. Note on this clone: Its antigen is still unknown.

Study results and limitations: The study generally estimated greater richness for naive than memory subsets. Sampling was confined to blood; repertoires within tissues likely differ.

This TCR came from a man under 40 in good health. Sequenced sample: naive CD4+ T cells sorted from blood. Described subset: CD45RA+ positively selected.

CDR3 region: CASKGLPQGGTQYF. CDR3 nucleotide sequence: TGTGCCAGTAAAGGACTTCCCCAGGGCGGGACCCAGTACTTC. V usage is TRBV19 and J usage is TRBJ2-5; D tentatively fits TRBD1 or TRBD2 (5 bases each). Germline V CDR1 and CDR2: LNHDA, SQIVND (reference sequence). This CDR3 is built from 14 residues. Between the trimmed V and J ends, which lost 7 bases and 7 bases, there was a span of 19 bases.